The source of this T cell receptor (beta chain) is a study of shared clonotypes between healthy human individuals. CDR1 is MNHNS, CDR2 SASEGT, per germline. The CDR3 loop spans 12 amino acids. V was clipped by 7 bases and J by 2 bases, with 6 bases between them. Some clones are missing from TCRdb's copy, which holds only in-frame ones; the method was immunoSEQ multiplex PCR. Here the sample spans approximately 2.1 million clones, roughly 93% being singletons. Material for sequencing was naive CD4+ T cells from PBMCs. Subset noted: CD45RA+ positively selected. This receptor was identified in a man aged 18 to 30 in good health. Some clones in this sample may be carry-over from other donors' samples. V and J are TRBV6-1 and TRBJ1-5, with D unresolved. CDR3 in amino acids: CASTPGNQPQHF. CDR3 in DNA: TGTGCCAGCACCCCGGGCAATCAGCCCCAGCATTTT.